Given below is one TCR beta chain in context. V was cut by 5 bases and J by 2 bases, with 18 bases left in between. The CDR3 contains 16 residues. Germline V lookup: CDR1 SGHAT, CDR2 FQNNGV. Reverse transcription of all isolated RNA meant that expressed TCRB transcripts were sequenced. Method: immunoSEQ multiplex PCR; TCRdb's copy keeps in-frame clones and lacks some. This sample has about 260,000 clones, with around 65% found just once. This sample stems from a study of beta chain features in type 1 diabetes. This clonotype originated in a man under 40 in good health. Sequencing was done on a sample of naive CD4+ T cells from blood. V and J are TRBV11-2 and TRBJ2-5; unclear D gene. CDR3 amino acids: CASSKPRAGSQETQYF. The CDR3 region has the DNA TGTGCCAGCAGCAAACCCCGGGCAGGATCGCAAGAGACCCAGTACTTC.